The 18 T cell receptor beta chains given below trace back to one sample, sequenced in a study of blood T cell repertoires in COVID-19. TCRdb's table, derived via immunoSEQ multiplex PCR, lists solely in-frame clones and lacks some. In the table there are some 520,000 clones, about 91% of which are singletons. Material for sequencing was peripheral blood. Receptor source: a man aged 18 to 30 with COVID-19, enrolled during active disease.

The CDR3 spells CASSFPGTGADEQYF. Written as DNA, the CDR3 is TGTGCCAGCAGCTTCCCCGGGACAGGGGCCGACGAGCAGTACTTC. The J gene is TRBJ2-7, the V gene TRBV5-5, with 10 bases aligning to TRBD1. CDR1 is SGHKS, CDR2 YYEKEE, per germline (reference sequence). The CDR3 extends over 15 amino acids. The V and J ends lost 2 bases and 5 bases, in that order; junction bases with no gene match: 7.

The chain has TRBV7-8 and TRBJ2-7, with 9 bases that match TRBD1. The CDR3 runs to 14 residues. Unmatched junction bases numbered 7, after V lost 4 bases and J lost 6 bases. CDR1 and CDR2 from the germline V gene are SGHVS and FQNEAQ. CDR3 region: CASSSPGQGIEQYF. The CDR3 region has the DNA TGTGCCAGCAGCTCCCCCGGACAGGGGATCGAGCAGTACTTC.

The chain combines TRBV5-4 with TRBJ2-6; the D is unclear. CDR3 length equals 18 residues. The germline V and J ends were trimmed by 4 bases and 0 bases, with 17 bases remaining between them. Germline loops: CDR1 SGHNT, CDR2 YYREEE (reference sequence). The CDR3: CASSPFPGLSSGANVLTF. The CDR3 DNA reads TGTGCCAGCAGCCCCTTCCCCGGTCTATCCTCTGGGGCCAACGTCCTGACTTTC. Full variable domain (rest looked up from reference TRBV5-4 and TRBJ2-6): ETGVTQSPTHLIKTRGQQVTLRCSSQSGHNTVSWYQQALGQGPQFIFQYYREEENGRGNFPPRFSGLQFPNYSSELNVNALELDDSALYLCASSPFPGLSSGANVLTFGAGSRLTVL.

The chain links TRBV15 to TRBJ2-3; TRBD2 matches 10 bases. Trimming took 1 base from V and 3 from J; bases not matched to a gene: 4. Germline-derived CDR1 and CDR2 are LNHNV and YYDKDF (reference sequence). This CDR3 comprises 16 residues. CDR3 bases: TGTGCCACCAGCAGAGGGAGGACTAGCGGTACAGATACGCAGTATTTT. Translation: CATSRGRTSGTDTQYF.

The V call is TRBV10-3, the J call TRBJ2-7, with TRBD2 matching 8 bases. CDR1 and CDR2 (germline): ENHRY, SYGVKD. V shed 10 bases and J 0 bases; nucleotides not matched to a gene: 5. The CDR3 has 13 amino acids. CDR3 in amino acids: CATGGRSSYEQYF. CDR3 DNA sequence: TGTGCCACCGGCGGGAGGAGCTCCTACGAGCAGTACTTC.

The chain combines TRBV5-1 with TRBJ2-7; TRBD2 matches 12 bases. Unmatched junction bases numbered 10, after V lost 0 bases and J lost 6 bases. The CDR3 is 17 amino acids. The germline gives CDR1 SGHRS, CDR2 YFSETQ. The CDR3 here is CASSLVASGGASGEQYF. As DNA, the CDR3 is TGCGCCAGCAGCTTGGTTGCTAGCGGGGGGGCCTCGGGCGAGCAGTACTTC. Drawing the rest from reference TRBV5-1 and TRBJ2-7, the complete variable domain is KAGVTQTPRYLIKTRGQQVTLSCSPISGHRSVSWYQQTPGQGLQFLFEYFSETQRNKGNFPGRFSGRQFSNSRSEMNVSTLELGDSALYLCASSLVASGGASGEQYFGPGTRLTVT.

V usage is TRBV7-2 and J usage is TRBJ2-7; a weak D match, TRBD1 (6 bases). The V end lost 6 bases, the J end lost 4 bases, and 13 bases lay between the germline ends. Germline V CDR1 and CDR2: SGHTA, FQGNSA. CDR3 size: 13 residues. The DNA of the CDR3 is TGTGCCAGCAGTTGGGGACATCTGTACGAGCAGTACTTC. This encodes CASSWGHLYEQYF.

The chain has TRBV7-8 and TRBJ2-7; 9 bases are shared with TRBD1. V was pared by 6 bases and J by 0 bases, with 21 bases of the junction left unmatched. CDR1 is SGHVS and CDR2 is FQNEAQ in the germline V gene. This CDR3 is 20 amino acids long. The CDR3: CASRHLPGQGTRFSSYEQYF. DNA for the CDR3: TGTGCCAGCAGACATCTTCCGGGACAGGGAACACGATTTAGCTCCTACGAGCAGTACTTC.

The rearrangement uses TRBV29-1 and TRBJ2-2, with 7 bases identical to TRBD1. J lost 3 bases, V lost 7 bases, and 5 bases had no gene match. Germline V gene lookup returns CDR1 SQVTM and CDR2 ANQGSEA. The CDR3 spans 13 residues. The CDR3 loop is CSARDRYTGELFF. Here the CDR3 DNA reads TGCAGCGCCCGGGACAGATACACCGGGGAGCTGTTTTTT.

This sequence joins TRBV6-6 and TRBJ2-5; D unresolved. The CDR3 spans 11 residues. The V and J ends lost 6 bases and 2 bases respectively, with 4 bases between them. Germline assignment: CDR1 MNHNY and CDR2 SVGAGI (reference sequence). The CDR3 region is CASSRQETQYF. CDR3 nucleotide sequence: TGTGCCAGCAGCCGTCAAGAGACCCAGTACTTC.

The chain employs TRBV5-6 and TRBJ1-2; D possibly corresponds to TRBD1 (5 bases). This CDR3 has 14 residues. V lost 6 bases and J 1 base, leaving 13 bases between the germline ends. The germline V gene has CDR1 SGHDT and CDR2 YYEEEE. The CDR3 protein is CASKLGQVNYGYTF. In DNA form, the CDR3 reads TGTGCCAGCAAGTTAGGACAAGTTAACTATGGCTACACCTTC.

CDR3 loop: CASSVDWSPWETQYF. Written as DNA, the CDR3 is TGTGCCAGCAGCGTGGACTGGAGCCCGTGGGAGACCCAGTACTTC. The V call is TRBV9, the J call TRBJ2-5; TRBD2 is a possible D gene (5 bases). This CDR3 contains 15 residues. Looked up from germline, CDR1 is SGDLS and CDR2 is YYNGEE. V was cut by 2 bases and J by 5 bases, with 16 bases left in between.

This rearrangement joins TRBV27 to TRBJ2-7; D not resolved. V lost 1 base and J lost 3, with 13 bases in between. Germline V lookup: CDR1 MNHEY, CDR2 SMNVEV (reference sequence). The length of the CDR3 is 15 residues. The CDR3 here is CASSLLARRNYEQYF. The CDR3 bases are TGTGCCAGCAGTTTATTAGCCCGCAGAAACTACGAGCAGTACTTC.

This clone was counted a few times. V gene TRBV6-2 or TRBV6-3 combines with J gene TRBJ1-6; the D is unclear. The CDR3 extends over 15 amino acids. Between the trimmed V and J ends, which lost 0 bases and 10 bases, there was a span of 13 bases. From germline, CDR1 is MNHEY and CDR2 SVGEGT. The CDR3 DNA is TGTGCCAGCAGTTACTCGCCCCCGCGGCGCTCACCCCTCCACTTT. Translation: CASSYSPPRRSPLHF.

The V and J genes are TRBV5-6 and TRBJ2-5; D unresolved. This CDR3 spans 15 amino acids. CDR1 is SGHDT, CDR2 YYEEEE, per germline. V gave up 4 bases and J gave up 0 bases, with 13 bases separating them. The CDR3, as DNA: TGTGCCAGCAGCCTACGCTCCTCGTACCAAGAGACCCAGTACTTC. Protein product: CASSLRSSYQETQYF.

The rearrangement links TRBV5-1 to TRBJ2-1, with D unresolved. Between the trimmed V and J ends, which lost 4 bases and 4 bases, there was a span of 9 bases. This CDR3 has 13 amino acids. The germline V gene has CDR1 SGHRS and CDR2 YFSETQ. The DNA for the CDR3 is TGCGCCAGCAGCCCGGTCCCATACAATGAGCAGTTCTTC. This translates into CASSPVPYNEQFF.

This clone was counted only a few times. The rearrangement uses TRBV7-9 and TRBJ2-1; D remains unclear. CDR1 is SEHNR, CDR2 FQNEAQ, per germline (reference sequence). Trimming removed 8 bases at V and 1 base at J, with 6 bases between. This CDR3 has 12 amino acids. CDR3 sequence: CASRYSYNEQFF. CDR3 nucleotide sequence: TGTGCCAGCCGTTATTCCTACAATGAGCAGTTCTTC. Full variable domain (outside the CDR3, taken from reference TRBV7-9 and TRBJ2-1): DTGVSQNPRHKITKRGQNVTFRCDPISEHNRLYWYRQTLGQGPEFLTYFQNEAQLEKSRLLSDRFSAERPKGSFSTLEIQRTEQGDSAMYLCASRYSYNEQFFGPGTRLTVL.

This clone was seen a few times. The V call is TRBV5-1, the J call TRBJ1-5; 7 bases match TRBD1. CDR3 length: 14 amino acids. Trimming cost V 4 bases and J 3 bases; bases outside gene matches: 4. Germline CDR1 is SGHRS and CDR2 is YFSETQ. The CDR3, as DNA: TGCGCCAGCAGCCCCGGGACAGACAATCAGCCCCAGCATTTT. Amino acid sequence: CASSPGTDNQPQHF.